The following is a T cell receptor (beta chain) sequence with its context. Antigen specificity is unknown. Germline CDR1 and CDR2: LNHDA and SQIVND (reference sequence). The CDR3 runs to 15 residues. The V and J ends lost 1 base and 3 bases, in that order; junction bases with no gene match: 4. This specimen comes from a study of molecular identifiers for immune sequencing clone quantification. Overall study findings and caveats: Clones that had above 20 RNA copies took up over 99% of effector molecules but under 1% in naive cells. Identical TCR molecules that share a barcode could lead to an underestimation of highly expanded clone sizes.

Sorted inputs of about 19,000 to 1,100,000 cells, with 10%, 30% or 50% RNA, yielded naive CD8 libraries. When naive CD8 T cells were sorted, they were gated as CD8+CD4-CCR7+CD45RA+. Each CDR3 protein gets one entry after TCRdb re-called the PCR reads with MiXCR. The sample consists of approximately 680,000 distinct CDR3 sequences, about 25% of them appearing once. This chain uses TRBV19 with TRBJ2-7, with 9 nucleotides matching TRBD1. The receptor was isolated from a human donor in good health. Some libraries in this study had Jurkat cell RNA spiked in. The specimen was naive CD8+ T cells from blood, with Jurkat cell RNA spiked in. Specified subset: FACS-sorted CD8+CD4-CCR7+CD45RA+ naive T cells. The CDR3 is CASSIVGQGSYEQYF. The CDR3 DNA reads as TGTGCCAGTAGTATAGTCGGACAGGGGAGCTACGAGCAGTACTTC.